This T cell receptor (beta chain) was found in a study of persistence of HIV-infected CD4 T cells. Notes on this clone: Antigen: not known.

General study findings and limits: Degenerate expanded CDR3beta sequences were enriched among CMV- and Gag-responding cells.

After removal of 5 bases from V and 2 bases from J, the junction contained 7 bases not matched to a gene. CDR3 length: 15 amino acids. Germline CDR1 reads SGHVS; CDR2 reads FQNEAQ. The immunoSEQ assay was version 4, run in survey mode. Assay: immunoSEQ multiplex PCR; the TCRdb copy retains only in-frame clones and omits some. The data show tens of thousands of clones, around 80% seen once. Lysates of CMV-infected fibroblasts at approximately 10 ug/mL stimulated these cells. Memory cells lacking CD40L and CD69 with high CD45RO were sorted. The V gene is TRBV7-8, the J gene TRBJ2-7; 9 positions agree with TRBD1. This TCR was recovered from an adult man with HIV who was CMV-seropositive. The sample in question was CD4+ T cells sorted from PBMCs after approximately 19-hour stimulation, obtained from a patient who received antiretroviral therapy. As DNA, the CDR3 is TGTGCCAGCAGCCAAACGGGACAGGGAGCCTACGAGCAGTACTTC. Protein: CASSQTGQGAYEQYF. Drawing the rest from reference TRBV7-8 and TRBJ2-7, the complete variable domain is GAGVSQSPRYKVAKRGQDVALRCDPISGHVSLFWYQQALGQGPEFLTYFQNEAQLDKSGLPSDRFFAERPEGSVSTLKIQRTQQEDSAVYLCASSQTGQGAYEQYFGPGTRLTVT.